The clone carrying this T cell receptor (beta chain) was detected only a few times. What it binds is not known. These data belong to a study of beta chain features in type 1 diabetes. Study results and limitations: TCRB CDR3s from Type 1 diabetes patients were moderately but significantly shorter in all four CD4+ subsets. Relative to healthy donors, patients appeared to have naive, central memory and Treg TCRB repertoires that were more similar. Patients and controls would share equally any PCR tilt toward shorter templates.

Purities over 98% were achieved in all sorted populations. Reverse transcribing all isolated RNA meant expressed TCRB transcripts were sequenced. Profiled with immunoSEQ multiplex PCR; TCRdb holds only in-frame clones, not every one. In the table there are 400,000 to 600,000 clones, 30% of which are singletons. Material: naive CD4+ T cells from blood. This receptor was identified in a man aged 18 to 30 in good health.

CDR3 region: CSVRTGTTEAFF. For the CDR3, the DNA is TGCAGCGTCCGGACGGGAACCACTGAAGCTTTCTTT. This chain joins TRBV29-1 and TRBJ1-1; no clear D gene. Trimming shortened V by 6 bases and J by 4 bases, and 12 bases separated the two germline ends. Germline CDR1 reads SQVTM; CDR2 reads ANQGSEA. This CDR3 has 12 amino acids.